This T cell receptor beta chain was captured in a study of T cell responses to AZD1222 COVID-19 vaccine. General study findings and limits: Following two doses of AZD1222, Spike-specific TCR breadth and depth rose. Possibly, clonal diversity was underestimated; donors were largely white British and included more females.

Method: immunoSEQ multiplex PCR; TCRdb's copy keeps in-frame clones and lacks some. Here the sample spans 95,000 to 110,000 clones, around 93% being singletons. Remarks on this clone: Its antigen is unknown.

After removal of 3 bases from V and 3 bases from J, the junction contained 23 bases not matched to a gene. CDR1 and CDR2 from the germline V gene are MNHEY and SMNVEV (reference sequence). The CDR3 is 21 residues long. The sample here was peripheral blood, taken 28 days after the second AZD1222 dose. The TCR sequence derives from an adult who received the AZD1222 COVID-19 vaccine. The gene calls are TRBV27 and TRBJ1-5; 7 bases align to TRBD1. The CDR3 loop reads CASSFLRWRDSLTGINQPQHF. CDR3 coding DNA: TGTGCCAGCAGTTTTCTAAGGTGGCGGGACTCCCTGACAGGGATCAATCAGCCCCAGCATTTT.